This T cell receptor (beta chain) appears in the sequencing data of a study of cytomegalovirus exposure and HLA in healthy donors. Study context: Early released data comprised around 80 million unique TCRs from HLA-typed donors.

Study-level results: Prior analysis indicated that the majority of TCR beta V segments exhibited productivity approximately 87% or approximately 30% of the time.

The PCR contained 60 Vbeta and 13 Jbeta primers. The method was immunoSEQ multiplex PCR; TCRdb's version includes in-frame clones alone and lacks a portion of them. The sample records about 190,000 clones, around 83% being singletons. The CDR3 is 16 amino acids. With 5 bases removed from V and 3 bases from J, the gap between germline ends came to 19 bases. The germline V gene encodes CDR1 SGHAT and CDR2 FQNNGV. Points on this clone: As yet, its antigen is unknown.

Sequenced: PBMCs. The TCR sequence derives from a young woman in good health and CMV-seronegative. This chain links TRBV11-2 with TRBJ1-2; TRBD1 might be the D (6 bases). The CDR3 nucleotides are TGTGCCAGCAGCCTCCCTTCGACAGGTCCCGACTATGGCTACACCTTC. This translates into CASSLPSTGPDYGYTF.